These 11 T cell receptor beta chains originate from one sample sequenced in a study of vaccination effects on CD4 cells after COVID-19. Using viral peptide pools, the ViraFEST assay grew out antigen-specific CD4+ T cells prior to sequencing. It was after around eleven days of culture that CD4+ T cells were isolated. Vaccinated participants had no history of SARS-CoV-2 infection and tested negative for nucleocapsid antibodies. Assay used: immunoSEQ multiplex PCR; TCRdb lists only in-frame clones, some missing. Found here are tens of thousands of clones, about 60% of them singletons; the top ten hold more than 12%. Which antigens these TCRs recognize remains unknown. The source was CD4+ T cells from PBMCs cultured with HCoV-OC43 spike peptides, collected before COVID-19 vaccination. Subset described: HCoV-OC43 spike overlapping peptide pool stimulation. These TCRs come from a human donor who received a COVID-19 vaccine.

The CDR3 DNA reads TGTGCCAGTAGTCCATGGACTAGCTGGGGGGAGACCCAGTACTTC. Encoded protein: CASSPWTSWGETQYF. The rearrangement joins TRBV19 to TRBJ2-5; 8 bases map to TRBD2. This CDR3 contains 15 residues. V was clipped by 5 bases and J by 5 bases; unmatched bases: 10. Per the germline V gene, CDR1 is LNHDA and CDR2 is SQIVND (reference sequence). Complete variable domain (other parts from reference TRBV19 and TRBJ2-5): DGGITQSPKYLFRKEGQNVTLSCEQNLNHDAMYWYRQDPGQGLRLIYYSQIVNDFQKGDIAEGYSVSREKKESFPLTVTSAQKNPTAFYLCASSPWTSWGETQYFGPGTRLLVL.

This clone was picked up one time. V and J are TRBV6-1 and TRBJ1-6; TRBD1 agrees at 9 bases. CDR3 length equals 17 residues. Looked up from germline, CDR1 is MNHNS and CDR2 is SASEGT. V gave up 0 bases and J gave up 3 bases; unmatched junction bases: 3. The CDR3 nucleotides are TGTGCCAGCAGTGAAGCTCCGACAGGGGGCTATAATTCACCCCTCCACTTT. Residues: CASSEAPTGGYNSPLHF.

The chain employs TRBV6-4 and TRBJ2-2; TRBD2 matches at 10 bases. The CDR3 runs to 15 residues. CDR1 and CDR2 from the germline V gene are MRHNA and SNTAGT. Germline trimming cut 4 bases from V and 4 bases from J; bases unmatched to any gene: 3. The CDR3 DNA is TGTGCCAGCAGTGCGACTAGCGGGTTCACCGGGGAGCTGTTTTTT. Encoded protein: CASSATSGFTGELFF.

V and J are TRBV30 and TRBJ2-7; TRBD1 agrees at 9 bases. Germline V gene data show CDR1 as GTSNPN and CDR2 as SVGIG (reference sequence). Trimming took 2 bases from V and 4 from J; bases not matched to a gene: 3. CDR3 size: 13 residues. The CDR3 coding sequence is TGTGCCTGGAGTTCGGGACAGGGTTACGAGCAGTACTTC. The encoded protein is CAWSSGQGYEQYF.

V and J are TRBV29-1 and TRBJ2-7; no clear D. Trimming removed 8 bases from V and 9 bases from J, with 20 bases in between. The CDR3 length is 12 residues. Germline CDR1 and CDR2: SQVTM and ANQGSEA. DNA of the CDR3: TGCAGCTTTCAATCGGGCACTCGAGGGCAGTACTTC. Amino acids: CSFQSGTRGQYF.

The rearrangement joins TRBV6-6 to TRBJ2-5; D call uncertain. V dropped 0 bases and J dropped 5 bases, with 7 bases sitting between them. The CDR3 runs 13 residues. Germline lookup yields CDR1 MNHNY and CDR2 SVGAGI (reference sequence). CDR3 region: CASSYSLVETQYF. In DNA form, the CDR3 reads TGTGCCAGCAGTTACTCGCTCGTGGAGACCCAGTACTTC.

The chain is built from TRBV7-6 and TRBJ2-1; TRBD2 agrees at 8 bases. The junction had 13 bases not matched to a gene; V was cut back by 0 bases and J by 3 bases. The CDR3 has 19 amino acids. Germline CDR1 reads SGHVS; CDR2 reads FNYEAQ. The CDR3 sequence is CASSLAAGGPLNGYNEQFF. DNA of the CDR3: TGTGCCAGCAGCTTAGCGGCGGGAGGCCCGCTAAATGGCTACAATGAGCAGTTCTTC.

J is TRBJ2-7 and V is TRBV6-5; tentative D call: TRBD1 (5 bases). Germline V gene lookup returns CDR1 MNHEY and CDR2 SVGAGI. V lost 7 bases and J 3 bases, leaving 13 bases between the germline ends. The CDR3 totals 13 residues. The CDR3, as DNA: TGTGCCAGCACCAAGCAGGGCAACTACGAGCAGTACTTC. This codes for CASTKQGNYEQYF.

J is TRBJ2-2 and V is TRBV7-8, with 9 positions matching TRBD2. Germline CDR1 SGHVS, CDR2 FQNEAQ. This CDR3 is built from 16 residues. With V trimmed by 1 base and J by 7 bases, 7 bases remained unmatched. The CDR3 sequence is CASSLERGVRGGELFF. The CDR3 DNA follows: TGTGCCAGCAGCTTAGAGCGGGGGGTACGAGGCGGGGAGCTGTTTTTT. Using reference TRBV7-8 and TRBJ2-2 for the parts outside the CDR3, the full variable domain is GAGVSQSPRYKVAKRGQDVALRCDPISGHVSLFWYQQALGQGPEFLTYFQNEAQLDKSGLPSDRFFAERPEGSVSTLKIQRTQQEDSAVYLCASSLERGVRGGELFFGEGSRLTVL.

This clone was seen more than once but under ten times. This chain uses TRBV10-3 with TRBJ2-3; the D gene is possibly TRBD1 (5 bases). The CDR3 spans 14 residues. Trimming pared 6 bases from V and 2 bases from J, leaving 12 bases between. Looked up from germline, CDR1 is ENHRY and CDR2 is SYGVKD. This CDR3 is CAISAGPDTDTQYF. CDR3 in DNA: TGTGCCATCAGCGCAGGGCCCGACACAGATACGCAGTATTTT.

The chain employs TRBV7-2 and TRBJ2-7; TRBD2 matches at 8 bases. The V gene end was trimmed by 3 bases and the J gene end by 0 bases; junction bases not matched to a gene: 7. The CDR3 extends over 16 amino acids. Germline V gives CDR1 SGHTA, CDR2 FQGNSA. CDR3 amino acids: CASSLVSGTSSYEQYF. CDR3 coding DNA: TGTGCCAGCAGCTTGGTCTCCGGGACTAGCTCCTACGAGCAGTACTTC.